This TCR beta chain was profiled in a study of shared clonotypes between healthy human individuals (dated by TCRdb to about 2020). Regarding the research as a whole: The cohort included a few men and a couple of women between 18 and 49 years of age. Per donor, three plates each were used for CD4 naive and CD4 memory, two for CD8 naive, and one for CD8 memory. To estimate repertoire size and how much clonotype sharing occurs between individuals, the study deeply sequenced the blood TCR repertoires of 4 to 6 healthy adults. Libraries were prepared and TCR repertoires were sequenced by different laboratories using diverse techniques, in order to increase sequencing depth and limit assay-specific biases. Leukapheresis yielded between about 0.94 and 9.5 billion PBMCs per donor.

Study-wide findings and limitations: Based on pairwise subsampling, the degree of clonotype sharing among donors was expected to be affected by sequencing depth. Because the study included a small number of donors, the genetic and exposure-history diversity represented was limited. Larger estimated clonotype richness was generally found for naive subsets than for memory subsets. Higher generation probabilities were observed for clonotypes shared by all four sorted-subset donors than for non-shared clonotypes. Only blood was sampled, and tissue TCR repertoires likely differ from those in blood. When a handful of donors were compared, the shared fraction of clonotypes was approximately 5% for naive CD4, less than 4% for naive CD8, about 2.4% for memory CD4, and roughly 0.43% for memory CD8. Even with the large sequencing depth, rarefaction of the sorted-subset datasets indicated that sequencing was incomplete.

The donors were healthy, HIV-negative adults who had no recently reported acute infections or vaccinations. Only Caucasian adults living in Nashville, Tennessee, USA were represented among the donors. Magnetic negative selection was used to enrich CD4+ T cells, after which naive cells were positively selected on CD45RA and the negative fraction became the memory subset. After blood collection by leukapheresis, PBMCs were isolated using Ficoll-Histopaque density gradient centrifugation and then cryopreserved in the vapor phase of liquid nitrogen. Purity and quantity of every magnetically sorted T cell population were checked by analytical flow cytometry. Genomic DNA was isolated from each sorted fraction and quantified by UV absorbance on a Nanodrop 2000c. TCR CDR3 regions were amplified from genomic DNA by multiplex PCR using the deep immunoSEQ assay. Extracted genomic DNA from each cell subset was distributed evenly across all wells of several immunoSEQ 96-well plates, and each plate was treated as a replicate. For sorted subsets, each replicate PCR was loaded with about 0.2 ug genomic DNA, equivalent to 25,000 to 35,000 T cell genomes. Purified libraries were quantified with a Qubit 3.0 fluorometer, sized on a Bioanalyzer 2100, and re-quantified with the KAPA Library Quantification kit. Every immunoSEQ 96-well plate was sequenced on a dedicated single-read 150-cycle Illumina NextSeq 550 flow cell. The authors' analysis ran thus. Because the immunoSEQ output held only junctional sequences and lacked quality scores, the filtering could not match the filtering applied to full-length reads. Sequences were annotated with PyIR, a Python wrapper for IgBLAST v1.9, and V/J genes and CDR3 were assigned using IMGT germline references. Reads with weak V/J assignments (E-value above 1e-6), missing CDR3, stop codons, out-of-frame junctions, or ambiguous translated residues were removed. V3J clonotypes were defined as sequences sharing an identical inferred V gene, J gene, and CDR3 amino acid sequence. Percentage overlap between repertoires was calculated by dividing the number of shared unique clonotypes by the size of the smaller repertoire. Repertoire richness was assessed with RTK rarefaction, the Chao1 estimator, and Recon v2.1 estimates of unobserved clonotypes. OLGA was used to compute generation probabilities for all TCRbeta clonotypes that the gDNA method yielded from a handful of donors. TCRdb took over this immuneACCESS table, retaining in-frame rearrangements with V and J assigned. Such tables are incomplete; in checked studies, under half of the missing clones stem from an unresolved V gene, and the remainder is unexplained. V and J calls plus clone size are reproduced from that table; the DNA served to infer D and trimming. This sample has nearly 1,000,000 clones in its table, and less than 85% of those were observed once. Of the sample, about 1.5% falls within the top ten clones.

CDR1 and CDR2, looked up from the germline V gene, are SNHLY and FYNNEI. Counted from cysteine to phenylalanine, this CDR3 has 12 amino acids. The DNA shown is the 36-base CDR3, in frame from base 1. A distance of 7 bases separates the germline ends of V and J, which lose 4 bases and 4 bases respectively. Turning to this clone: Its antigen is still unknown. Base-call qualities are not available, and no considerably larger clone is one nucleotide away.

This clonotype was sampled from a young man in good health. This receptor chain uses TRBV2 and TRBJ1-2, with the identity of the D gene unclear. The material sequenced was memory CD4+ T cells sorted from blood. In the paper's terms, the cell subset or site label means: CD45RA-negative fraction. Here is the DNA: TGTGCCAGCAGTGGCGGAATCTATGGCTACACCTTC. The resulting protein is CASSGGIYGYTF. The variable domain in full, with residues beyond the CDR3 obtained from the reference TRBV2 and TRBJ1-2 genes, is EPEVTQTPSHQVTQMGQEVILRCVPISNHLYFYWYRQILGQKVEFLVSFYNNEISEKSEIFDDQFSVERPDGSNFTLKIRSTKLEDSAMYFCASSGGIYGYTFGSGTRLTVV.